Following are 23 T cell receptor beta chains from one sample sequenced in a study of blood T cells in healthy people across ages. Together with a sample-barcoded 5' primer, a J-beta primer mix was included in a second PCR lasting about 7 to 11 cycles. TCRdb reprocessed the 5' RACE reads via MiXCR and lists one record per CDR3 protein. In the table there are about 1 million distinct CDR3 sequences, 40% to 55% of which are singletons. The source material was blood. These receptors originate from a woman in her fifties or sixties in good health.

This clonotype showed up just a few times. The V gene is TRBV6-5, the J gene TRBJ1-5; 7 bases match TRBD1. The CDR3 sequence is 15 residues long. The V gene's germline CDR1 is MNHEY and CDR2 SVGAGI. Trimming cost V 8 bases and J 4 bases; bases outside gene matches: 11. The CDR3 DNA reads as TGTGCCAGCCGCCCAACAGGGGCCTTTAATCAGCCCCAGCATTTT. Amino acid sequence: CASRPTGAFNQPQHF.

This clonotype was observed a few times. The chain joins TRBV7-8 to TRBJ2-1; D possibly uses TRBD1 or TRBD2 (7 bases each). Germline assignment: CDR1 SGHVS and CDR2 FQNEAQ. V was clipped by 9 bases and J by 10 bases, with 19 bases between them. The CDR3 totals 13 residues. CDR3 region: CASTPRGGGEQFF. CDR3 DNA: TGTGCCAGTACCCCCAGGGGGGGCGGAGAGCAGTTCTTC.

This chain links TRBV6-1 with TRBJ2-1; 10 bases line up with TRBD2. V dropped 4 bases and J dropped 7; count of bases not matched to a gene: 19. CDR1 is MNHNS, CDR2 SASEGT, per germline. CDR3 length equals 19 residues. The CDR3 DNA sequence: TGTGCCAGCAGTGTGGGGGCTAGCGGGAGCACTTGGAGATTTAATGAGCAGTTCTTC. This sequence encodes CASSVGASGSTWRFNEQFF.

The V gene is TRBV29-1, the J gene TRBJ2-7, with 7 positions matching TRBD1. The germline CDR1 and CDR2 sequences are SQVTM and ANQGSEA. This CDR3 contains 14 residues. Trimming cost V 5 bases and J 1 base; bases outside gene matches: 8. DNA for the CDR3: TGCAGCGTTAATAACAGGGGCCGTTCCTACGAGCAGTACTTC. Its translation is CSVNNRGRSYEQYF.

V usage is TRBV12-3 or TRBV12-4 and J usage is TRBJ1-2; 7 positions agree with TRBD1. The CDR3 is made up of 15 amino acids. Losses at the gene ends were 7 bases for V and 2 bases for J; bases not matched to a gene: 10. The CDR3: CASNSWDRRNYGYTF. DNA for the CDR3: TGTGCCAGCAACTCTTGGGACAGAAGAAACTATGGCTACACCTTC.

CDR3 bases: TGTGCCAGCAGCTTAGCTAGCGGGAGGGCCCCCGAGCAGTTCTTC. This encodes CASSLASGRAPEQFF. The chain uses TRBV7-9 and TRBJ2-1; 11 bases match TRBD2. Germline trimming cut 0 bases from V and 10 bases from J; bases unmatched to any gene: 5. The CDR3 contains 15 residues. The germline V gene encodes CDR1 SEHNR and CDR2 FQNEAQ (reference sequence).

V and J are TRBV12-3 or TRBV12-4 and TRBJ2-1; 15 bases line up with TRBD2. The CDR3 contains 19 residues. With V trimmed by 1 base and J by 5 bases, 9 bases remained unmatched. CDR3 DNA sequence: TGTGCCAGCAGTTTAGGGGGCGGACTAGCGGGAGGGCGGGACAATGAGCAGTTCTTC. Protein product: CASSLGGGLAGGRDNEQFF.

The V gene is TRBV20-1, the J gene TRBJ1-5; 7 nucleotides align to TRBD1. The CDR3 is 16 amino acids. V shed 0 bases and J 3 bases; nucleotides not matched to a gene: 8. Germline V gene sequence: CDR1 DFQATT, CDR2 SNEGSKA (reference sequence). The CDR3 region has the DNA TGCAGTGCTAGAGATCTCAACAGGGGCAACAATCAGCCCCAGCATTTT. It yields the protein CSARDLNRGNNQPQHF.

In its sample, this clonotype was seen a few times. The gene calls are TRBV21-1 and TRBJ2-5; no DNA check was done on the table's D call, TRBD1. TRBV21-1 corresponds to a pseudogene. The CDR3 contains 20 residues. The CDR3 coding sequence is TGTGCCAGCGCTCCTGAACAGAACAGGGTTCGTTCGACCAACAGTGAGACCCAGTACTTC. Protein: CASAPEQNRVRSTNSETQYF.

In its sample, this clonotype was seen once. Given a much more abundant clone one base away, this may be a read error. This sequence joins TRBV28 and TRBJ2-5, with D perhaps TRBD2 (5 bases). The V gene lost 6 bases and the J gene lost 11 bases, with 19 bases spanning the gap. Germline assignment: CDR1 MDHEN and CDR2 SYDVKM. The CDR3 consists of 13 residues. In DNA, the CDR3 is TGTGCCAGCAGGAGGACTGGTTCTCAGGAGCAGTACTTC. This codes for CASRRTGSQEQYF.

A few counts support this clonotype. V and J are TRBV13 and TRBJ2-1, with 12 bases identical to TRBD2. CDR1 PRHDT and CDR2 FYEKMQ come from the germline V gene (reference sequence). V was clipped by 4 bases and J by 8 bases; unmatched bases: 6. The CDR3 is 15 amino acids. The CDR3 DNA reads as TGTGCCAGCAGCTCTAGCGGGAGGGCCCTTTATGAGCAGTTCTTC. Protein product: CASSSSGRALYEQFF.

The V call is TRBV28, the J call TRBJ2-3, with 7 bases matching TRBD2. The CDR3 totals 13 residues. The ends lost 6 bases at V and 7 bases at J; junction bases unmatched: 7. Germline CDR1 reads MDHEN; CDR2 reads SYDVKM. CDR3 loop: CASSAGTINTQYF. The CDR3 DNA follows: TGTGCCAGCAGCGCCGGGACTATTAATACGCAGTATTTT.

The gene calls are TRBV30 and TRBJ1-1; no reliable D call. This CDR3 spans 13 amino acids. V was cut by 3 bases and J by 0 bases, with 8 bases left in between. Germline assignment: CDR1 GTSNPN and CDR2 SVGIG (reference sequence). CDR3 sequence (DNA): TGTGCCTGGAGCGCCATATTGAACACTGAAGCTTTCTTT. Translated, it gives CAWSAILNTEAFF.

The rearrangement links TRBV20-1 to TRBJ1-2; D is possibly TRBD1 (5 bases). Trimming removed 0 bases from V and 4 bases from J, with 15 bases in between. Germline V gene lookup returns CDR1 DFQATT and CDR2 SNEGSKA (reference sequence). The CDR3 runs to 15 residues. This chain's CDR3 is CSARDRRGSAYGYTF. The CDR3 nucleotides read TGCAGTGCTAGAGATCGAAGGGGATCGGCCTATGGCTACACCTTC.

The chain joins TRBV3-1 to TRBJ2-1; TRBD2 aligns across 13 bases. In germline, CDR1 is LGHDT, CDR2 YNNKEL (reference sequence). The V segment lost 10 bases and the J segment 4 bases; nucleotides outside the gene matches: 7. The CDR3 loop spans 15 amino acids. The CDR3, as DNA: TGTGCCACCGGACTAGCGGGAGCTCCATACAATGAGCAGTTCTTC. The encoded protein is CATGLAGAPYNEQFF.

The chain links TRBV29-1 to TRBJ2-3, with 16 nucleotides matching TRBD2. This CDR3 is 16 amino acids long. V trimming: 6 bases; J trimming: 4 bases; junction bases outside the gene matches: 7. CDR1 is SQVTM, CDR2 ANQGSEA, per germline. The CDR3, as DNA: TGCAGCGTCGCCGGGACTAGCGGGAGGGCCTCAGATACGCAGTATTTT. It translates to CSVAGTSGRASDTQYF.

The CDR3 DNA reads TGTGCCACCAGCAGCCGGGACAAAGCCTACGAGCAGTACTTC. It is translated as CATSSRDKAYEQYF. The V gene is TRBV15, the J gene TRBJ2-7; D is perhaps TRBD1 (6 bases). V shed 3 bases and J shed 2 bases, with 11 bases lying between them. The CDR3 has 14 amino acids. The germline V gene encodes CDR1 LNHNV and CDR2 YYDKDF (reference sequence).

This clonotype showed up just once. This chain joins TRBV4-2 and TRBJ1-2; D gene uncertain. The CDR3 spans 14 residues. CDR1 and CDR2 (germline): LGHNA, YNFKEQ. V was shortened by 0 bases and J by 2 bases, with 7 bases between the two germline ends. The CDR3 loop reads CASSQERPNYGYTF. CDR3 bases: TGTGCCAGCAGCCAAGAACGGCCCAACTATGGCTACACCTTC.

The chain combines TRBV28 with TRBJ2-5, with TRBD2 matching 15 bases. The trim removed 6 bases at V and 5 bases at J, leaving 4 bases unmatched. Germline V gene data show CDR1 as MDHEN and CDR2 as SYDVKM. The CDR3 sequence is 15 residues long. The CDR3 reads CASRAGLAGGETQYF. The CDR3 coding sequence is TGTGCCAGCAGGGCTGGACTAGCGGGAGGGGAGACCCAGTACTTC.

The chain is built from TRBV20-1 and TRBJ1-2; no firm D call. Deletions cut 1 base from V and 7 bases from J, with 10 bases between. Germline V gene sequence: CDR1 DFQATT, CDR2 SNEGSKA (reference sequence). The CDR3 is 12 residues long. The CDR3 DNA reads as TGCAGTGCTAGAGTGGGGAGGGTTGGCTACACCTTC. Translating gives CSARVGRVGYTF.

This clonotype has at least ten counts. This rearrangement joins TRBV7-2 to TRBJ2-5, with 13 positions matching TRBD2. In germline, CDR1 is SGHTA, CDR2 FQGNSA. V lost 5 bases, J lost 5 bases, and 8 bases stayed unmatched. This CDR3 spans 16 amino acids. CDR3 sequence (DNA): TGTGCCAGCAGCCAAGGACTAGCGGGAGTATGGGAGACCCAGTACTTC. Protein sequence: CASSQGLAGVWETQYF.

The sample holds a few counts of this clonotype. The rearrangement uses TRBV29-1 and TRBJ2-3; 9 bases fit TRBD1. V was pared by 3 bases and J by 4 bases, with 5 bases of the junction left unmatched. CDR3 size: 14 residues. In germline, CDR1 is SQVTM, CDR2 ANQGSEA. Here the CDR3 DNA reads TGCAGCGTTGATCCCGGGACAGGGCCAGATACGCAGTATTTT. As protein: CSVDPGTGPDTQYF.

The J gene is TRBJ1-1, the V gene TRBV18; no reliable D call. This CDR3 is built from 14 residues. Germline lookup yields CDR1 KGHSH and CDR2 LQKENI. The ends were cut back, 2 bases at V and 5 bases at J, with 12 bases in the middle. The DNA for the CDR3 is TGTGCCAGCTCACCAGGGCGTGTTGGGACTGAAGCTTTCTTT. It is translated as CASSPGRVGTEAFF.